One sample yielded the 12 T cell receptor beta chains listed below, sequenced in a study of blood T cell repertoires in COVID-19. Produced via immunoSEQ multiplex PCR; TCRdb's table is partial and in-frame only. The sample records 360,000 or so clones, 89% being singletons. Material: PBMCs or T cells enriched from blood (not recorded which). These receptors all come from a woman in her 30s who had recovered from COVID-19.

The rearrangement joins TRBV7-2 to TRBJ2-1; 9 bases fit TRBD2. The junction had 8 bases not matched to a gene; V was cut back by 2 bases and J by 0 bases. Germline CDR1 SGHTA, CDR2 FQGNSA. This CDR3 spans 18 amino acids. CDR3 in DNA: TGTGCCAGCAGCTTATCTAGCGGGGCGAGGAGCTCCTACAATGAGCAGTTCTTC. It encodes CASSLSSGARSSYNEQFF. Variable domain in full (rest from reference TRBV7-2 and TRBJ2-1): GAGVSQSPSNKVTEKGKDVELRCDPISGHTALYWYRQSLGQGLEFLIYFQGNSAPDKSGLPSDRFSAERTGGSVSTLTIQRTQQEDSAVYLCASSLSSGARSSYNEQFFGPGTRLTVL.

The rearrangement joins TRBV5-5 to TRBJ2-3, with a weak D call TRBD2 (5 bases). V lost 2 bases and J lost 4, with 14 bases in between. The CDR3 consists of 15 residues. Germline values: CDR1 SGHKS, CDR2 YYEKEE (reference sequence). The CDR3 DNA is TGTGCCAGCAGCTTCCGACCCGGAGGAGCAGATACGCAGTATTTT. Amino acids: CASSFRPGGADTQYF.

J is TRBJ1-4 and V is TRBV2; maybe TRBD1 (6 bases). Trimming removed 6 bases from V and 8 bases from J, with 16 bases in between. CDR3 size: 14 residues. The germline V gene encodes CDR1 SNHLY and CDR2 FYNNEI. The CDR3 spells CASRGETGTEKLFF. CDR3 in DNA: TGTGCCAGCAGAGGGGAAACAGGGACCGAAAAACTGTTTTTT. The full variable domain, in which reference TRBV2 and TRBJ1-4 provide the parts outside the CDR3, is EPEVTQTPSHQVTQMGQEVILRCVPISNHLYFYWYRQILGQKVEFLVSFYNNEISEKSEIFDDQFSVERPDGSNFTLKIRSTKLEDSAMYFCASRGETGTEKLFFGSGTQLSVL.

This chain uses TRBV3-1 (or the pseudogene TRBV3-2) with TRBJ1-1; D is perhaps TRBD1 (6 bases). The CDR3 extends over 17 amino acids. Germline V gene data show CDR1 as LGHDT and CDR2 as YNNKEL (reference sequence). V was cut by 0 bases and J by 3 bases, with 17 bases left in between. CDR3 bases: TGTGCCAGCAGCCAAGAATCCATTTGGGGGCGGTACACTGAAGCTTTCTTT. Its protein product is CASSQESIWGRYTEAFF.

The chain couples TRBV28 to TRBJ1-2; D gene uncertain. In germline, CDR1 is MDHEN, CDR2 SYDVKM. V shed 4 bases and J shed 4 bases, with 7 bases lying between them. The CDR3 length is 12 residues. CDR3 DNA sequence: TGTGCCAGCAGTTCCGGGGTCTATGGCTACACCTTC. Translated: CASSSGVYGYTF.

The chain links TRBV28 to TRBJ2-7, with 7 bases matching TRBD1. The CDR3 covers 13 residues. The germline V gene encodes CDR1 MDHEN and CDR2 SYDVKM. The V gene end was trimmed by 6 bases and the J gene end by 2 bases; junction bases not matched to a gene: 4. CDR3 coding DNA: TGTGCCAGCAGCCTGACAGGGCCCTACGAGCAGTACTTC. Encoded protein: CASSLTGPYEQYF.

The chain has TRBV30 and TRBJ1-5; tentative D call: TRBD1 (6 bases). V was cut by 5 bases and J by 1 base, with 12 bases left in between. The CDR3 is 14 residues long. Germline values: CDR1 GTSNPN, CDR2 SVGIG (reference sequence). This CDR3 is CAWGPTGSNQPQHF. CDR3 nucleotides: TGTGCCTGGGGTCCGACAGGCAGCAATCAGCCCCAGCATTTT. Drawing the rest from reference TRBV30 and TRBJ1-5, the complete variable domain is SQTIHQWPATLVQPVGSPLSLECTVEGTSNPNLYWYRQAAGRGLQLLFYSVGIGQISSEVPQNLSASRPQDRQFILSSKKLLLSDSGFYLCAWGPTGSNQPQHFGDGTRLSIL.

This clone was seen more than once but under ten times. The rearrangement uses TRBV12-3 or TRBV12-4 and TRBJ1-1; weak D call: TRBD1 (5 bases). CDR3 length: 13 residues. V lost 6 bases and J lost 5, with 13 bases in between. The CDR3 nucleotides read TGTGCCAGCAGCGGGGGTAGTTTGACTGAAGCTTTCTTT. Its protein is CASSGGSLTEAFF.

V usage is TRBV7-8 and J usage is TRBJ2-2, with D tentatively TRBD1 (6 bases). Trimming pared 5 bases from V and 6 bases from J, leaving 16 bases between. The germline gives CDR1 SGHVS, CDR2 FQNEAQ. The CDR3 is made up of 15 amino acids. DNA for the CDR3: TGTGCCAGCAGCGCAACACAGGGTGTTCCCGGGGAGCTGTTTTTT. This gives the protein CASSATQGVPGELFF.

This clone was picked up one time. The CDR3 here is CASSLGTGMYNEQFF. CDR3 bases: TGTGCCAGCAGCTTAGGGACAGGCATGTACAATGAGCAGTTCTTC. The chain links TRBV7-6 to TRBJ2-1; TRBD1 matches 7 bases. Germline CDR1 SGHVS, CDR2 FNYEAQ. V was clipped by 1 base and J by 4 bases; unmatched bases: 4. CDR3 size: 15 residues. The variable domain in full, completed from reference TRBV7-6 and TRBJ2-1, reads GAGVSQSPRYKVTKRGQDVALRCDPISGHVSLYWYRQALGQGPEFLTYFNYEAQQDKSGLPNDRFSAERPEGSISTLTIQRTEQRDSAMYRCASSLGTGMYNEQFFGPGTRLTVL.

This clone was seen just once. The chain combines TRBV5-5 with TRBJ1-1, with D maybe TRBD1 (5 bases). In germline, CDR1 is SGHKS, CDR2 YYEKEE (reference sequence). Trimming cost V 3 bases and J 9 bases, with 24 bases left between them. This CDR3 region has 16 residues. Here the CDR3 DNA reads TGTGCCAGCAGCTCCCCTGGGGCAGGTGGGGTTTGGAAAGCTTTCTTT. This codes for CASSSPGAGGVWKAFF.

The chain recombines TRBV6-5 with TRBJ1-5; TRBD1 aligns across 10 bases. J lost 6 bases, V lost 6 bases, and 8 bases had no gene match. CDR3 length: 15 amino acids. The V gene's germline CDR1 is MNHEY and CDR2 SVGAGI. CDR3 region: CASSRGTGVGQPQHF. The CDR3 DNA follows: TGTGCCAGCAGCCGCGGGACAGGGGTCGGTCAGCCCCAGCATTTT.